The rows below give T cell receptor beta chains drawn from one sample of a study of regulatory T cells in long-lasting Graves disease. TCRdb used MiXCR to reprocess the multiplex PCR reads, holding one entry per CDR3 protein. The sample includes approximately 690,000 distinct CDR3 sequences, 25% to 30% of them seen just once. This material consisted of peripheral blood mononuclear cells (PBMCs), taken when the disease was refractory, from a patient treated with antithyroid drugs. These receptors came from a female donor with Graves disease. The CDR3 runs from the conserved cysteine through the conserved F or W. The D gene is left open where the match is weak. Expanded clones get a size class; other rows say once, few or many, or leave the size out.

clone_size	d_call	v_call	j_call	cdr3_nt	cdr3_aa
.	.	TRBV19	TRBJ2-7	TGTGCCAGTAGTATAGCCCCCGGGGCCTACACTCGAGGCGAGCAGTACTTC	CASSIAPGAYTRGEQYF
few	.	TRBV7-3	TRBJ2-2	TGTGCCAGCAGCCTCCGACCCACCGGGGAGCTGTTTTTT	CASSLRPTGELFF
few	TRBD1	TRBV10-3	TRBJ1-5	TGTGCCATCAGTGGGCAAGAGGGGACAGAGCAGCATTTT	CAISGQEGTEQHF
.	TRBD1	TRBV7-8	TRBJ1-2	TGTGCCAGCAGCTCAACCGGGACAGGCCCCAGGGGCTACACCTTC	CASSSTGTGPRGYTF
.	.	TRBV19	TRBJ1-5	TGTGCCAGTAGTCGACAGGTGGATAGCAATCAGCCCCAGCATTTT	CASSRQVDSNQPQHF
.	TRBD2	TRBV7-3	TRBJ2-2	TGTGCCAGCAGCTTAACAGCGGGATGGCGGGCCGGGGAGCTGTTTTTT	CASSLTAGWRAGELFF
.	.	TRBV20-1	TRBJ1-4	TGCAGTGCTGATACAGGGTGGGGAACTAATGAAAAACTGTTTTTT	CSADTGWGTNEKLFF
.	TRBD1	TRBV5-1	TRBJ2-1	TGCGCCAGCAGCTTGGCCTTGGGACAGGGGGCCCATGAGCAGTTCTTC	CASSLALGQGAHEQFF
.	TRBD1	TRBV10-3	TRBJ1-5	TGTGCCATCAGTGACCCAGACAGGGGCTATCAGCCCCAGCATTTT	CAISDPDRGYQPQHF
.	.	TRBV15	TRBJ2-2	TGTGCCACCAGCAGAGAGGTCAGCGCCTCGAACACCGGGGAGCTGTTTTTT	CATSREVSASNTGELFF
.	TRBD1	TRBV7-3	TRBJ2-7	TGCGCCAGCAGCCGAACAGGGGGCAGTTCCCTCTACGAGCAGTACTTC	CASSRTGGSSLYEQYF
once	.	TRBV20-1	TRBJ1-4	TGCAGTGCGCGGGTTAATGAAAAACTGTTTTTT	CSARVNEKLFF
.	TRBD2	TRBV10-3	TRBJ2-7	TGTGCCATCAGTGAGTGGGCTAGCGGGGGTTCCTACGAGCAGTACTTC	CAISEWASGGSYEQYF
.	.	TRBV11-3	TRBJ2-7	TGTGCCAGCAGCCTATTTCTTGGTTCCCCCTACGAGCAGTACTTC	CASSLFLGSPYEQYF
few	.	TRBV19	TRBJ2-1	TGTGCCAGTAGTATAGGAAGCGTAGCGATCTCCTACAATGAGCAGTTCTTC	CASSIGSVAISYNEQFF
.	TRBD1	TRBV20-1	TRBJ2-7	TGCAGTGCTAGAGATAAGGGACAGGGGTCTTCCTACGAGCAGTACTTC	CSARDKGQGSSYEQYF
few	TRBD2	TRBV9	TRBJ2-5	TGTGCCAGCAGCGTAGGGTCCGGGAGGGGAGGAGAGACCCAGTACTTC	CASSVGSGRGGETQYF
many	TRBD1	TRBV2	TRBJ2-7	TGTGCCAGCAGTCCGGACAGGGGGACCTCCTACGAGCAGTACTTC	CASSPDRGTSYEQYF
few	.	TRBV5-1	TRBJ1-1	TGCGCCAGCAGCTTGGAACTGACCCGGAGAGGGAACACTGAAGCTTTCTTT	CASSLELTRRGNTEAFF
many	.	TRBV6-1	TRBJ1-1	TGTGCCAGCAGGCTGACAGTGAACACTGAAGCTTTCTTT	CASRLTVNTEAFF
few	TRBD1	TRBV5-6	TRBJ1-2	TGTGCCAGCAGCTTGGGGGACAGGGGGGAAGGCTATGGCTACACCTTC	CASSLGDRGEGYGYTF
once	.	TRBV29-1	TRBJ2-7	TGCAGCGTTGAAGATCGGGCCCGATACGAGCAGTACTTC	CSVEDRARYEQYF
.	TRBD2	TRBV6-2/TRBV6-3	TRBJ2-2	TGTGCCAGCAGCCCCGCCGGGACTAGCGGGACCGGCACCGGGGAGCTGTTTTTT	CASSPAGTSGTGTGELFF
.	.	TRBV6-1	TRBJ1-5	TGTGCCAGCACTAACGGATATAGCAATCAGCCCCAGCATTTT	CASTNGYSNQPQHF
many	.	TRBV27	TRBJ1-2	TGTGCCAGCGGAGCGGGCTATGGCTACACCTTC	CASGAGYGYTF
few	.	TRBV27	TRBJ2-2	TGTGCCAGCAGTCCAGGGACGGTCCTTGGGCTGTTTTTT	CASSPGTVLGLFF
.	.	TRBV19	TRBJ2-7	TGTGCCGGTAGTATCCAGCTAACCGGAGAGCAGTACTTC	CAGSIQLTGEQYF
few	.	TRBV20-1	TRBJ2-5	TGCAGTGCTAGAGATCGGGACAAGGCGGAGGAGACCCAGTACTTC	CSARDRDKAEETQYF
few	TRBD1	TRBV2	TRBJ1-4	TGTGCCAGCAAGAGACAGGGAGGTGAAAAACTGTTTTTT	CASKRQGGEKLFF
.	TRBD2	TRBV6-1	TRBJ2-6	TGTGCCAGCAGAGACGGGGGGGCAGGAGGGGCCAACGTCCTGACTTTC	CASRDGGAGGANVLTF
.	.	TRBV12-3/TRBV12-4	TRBJ1-3	TGTGCCAGCAGTCAGAACCCCGGGCCCTCTGGAAACACCATATATTTT	CASSQNPGPSGNTIYF
.	TRBD2	TRBV20-1	TRBJ2-7	TGCAGTGCTAGGTCCGGGACTAGCGGGAGTGTATCCTACGAGCAGTACTTC	CSARSGTSGSVSYEQYF
.	TRBD1	TRBV12-3/TRBV12-4	TRBJ1-1	TGTGCCAGCAGTTACCCAGGGGGGAACACTGAAGCTTTCTTT	CASSYPGGNTEAFF
.	.	TRBV12-3/TRBV12-4	TRBJ2-3	TGTGCCAGCACCCGACTAGTGAAGGAGGAGGGTACGCAGTATTTT	CASTRLVKEEGTQYF
.	.	TRBV29-1	TRBJ1-1	TGCAGCGTTGAAAACAGAATGAACACTGAAGCTTTCTTT	CSVENRMNTEAFF
many	.	TRBV2	TRBJ2-5	TGTGCCAGCAGAGGGTCTGGGGTGGAGACCCAGTACTTC	CASRGSGVETQYF
.	TRBD1	TRBV12-3/TRBV12-4	TRBJ1-1	TGTGCCAGCAGTTACGGACAGGCGAAAGCTTTCTTT	CASSYGQAKAFF
few	.	TRBV12-3/TRBV12-4	TRBJ2-5	TGTGCCAGCAGTGCAGAGGGAACGGAGACCCAGTACTTC	CASSAEGTETQYF
.	TRBD2	TRBV5-1	TRBJ2-5	TGCGCCAGCAGCAGGGGACCGAGCGGGAGTGTTGAGACCCAGTACTTC	CASSRGPSGSVETQYF
.	.	TRBV29-1	TRBJ1-2	TGCAGCGTGACAGGTTATGGCTACACCTTC	CSVTGYGYTF
few	.	TRBV27	TRBJ1-5	TGTGCCAGCAGCCTGATTTCCCCGGCATACAATCAGCCCCAGCATTTT	CASSLISPAYNQPQHF
.	.	TRBV30	TRBJ1-6	TGTGCCTGGAATTTGGGGAGGGACATCGATAATTCACCCCTCCACTTT	CAWNLGRDIDNSPLHF
.	.	TRBV13	TRBJ1-1	TGTGCCAGCTCGGAAATCCTGGGCGCTGAAGCTTTCTTT	CASSEILGAEAFF
few	.	TRBV30	TRBJ1-1	TGTGCCTGGAGTGCGGGACTCCTAAGAACTGAAGCTTTCTTT	CAWSAGLLRTEAFF
few	TRBD2	TRBV29-1	TRBJ2-5	TGCAGCGTAAATATTTTAGCGGGAGGGCCGGGAGAGACCCAGTACTTC	CSVNILAGGPGETQYF
few	.	TRBV20-1	TRBJ2-5	TGCAGTGCGACGGACAGAATCGACCAGTACTTC	CSATDRIDQYF
many	.	TRBV11-2	TRBJ1-2	TGTGCCACCTATTCCCGTACAGGCCATAACTATGGCTACACCTTC	CATYSRTGHNYGYTF
few	.	TRBV25-1	TRBJ1-1	TGTGCCACCAGAGCCAACAAGGTCACTGAAGCTTTCTTT	CATRANKVTEAFF
many	.	TRBV12-3/TRBV12-4	TRBJ1-6	TGTGCCAGCAGTTTAGAAGGTTCACCCCTCCACTTT	CASSLEGSPLHF
few	.	TRBV9	TRBJ2-7	TGTGCCAGCAGCGTAGAGGACGGGTCCTACGAGCAGTACTTC	CASSVEDGSYEQYF
many	.	TRBV25-1	TRBJ1-2	TGCGCCAGCAGTGAGAACAACTATGGCTACACCTTC	CASSENNYGYTF
.	.	TRBV29-1	TRBJ1-2	TGCAGCGCGGGGACAAACGATTATGGCTACACCTTC	CSAGTNDYGYTF
.	.	TRBV19	TRBJ1-5	TGTGCCAGTACCCCTCGGTGGTCCAATCAGCCCCAGCATTTT	CASTPRWSNQPQHF
.	.	TRBV2	TRBJ2-3	TGTGCCAGCAAAATGTTCGAACAGGGCGAGGGCACAGATACGCAGTATTTT	CASKMFEQGEGTDTQYF
many	.	TRBV29-1	TRBJ2-2	TGCAGCGTATCAATAAATTTAGTACCCACCGGGGAGCTGTTTTTT	CSVSINLVPTGELFF